Below are 13 T cell receptor beta chains sequenced from a single sample in a study of post-analysis software for immune sequencing data. Prepared libraries of TCR beta cDNA carried unique molecular identifiers. TCRdb recomputed calls from the PCR reads with MiXCR, one row per CDR3 protein. The sample comprises under 200,000 distinct CDR3 sequences, under 40% of which are singletons, and roughly 28% rests with the top ten. Sequenced here: blood, sampled after autologous hematopoietic stem cell transplantation. The receptors were sampled from a girl aged 10 to 17 with multiple sclerosis.

This clonotype was seen at least ten times. The chain employs TRBV29-1 and TRBJ2-1; TRBD1 agrees at 9 bases. There are 13 residues in the CDR3. Germline-derived CDR1 and CDR2 are SQVTM and ANQGSEA. The trim removed 3 bases at V and 7 bases at J, leaving 4 bases unmatched. The CDR3 region has the DNA TGCAGCGTTGAGAAGGGGACAGGGAATGAGCAGTTCTTC. It yields the protein CSVEKGTGNEQFF.

In this sample, this clonotype turned up a few times. The chain joins TRBV29-1 to TRBJ2-7, with TRBD1 identical over 7 bases. CDR3 length equals 12 residues. Germline V CDR1 and CDR2: SQVTM, ANQGSEA. V shed 5 bases, J shed 5 bases, and the junction held 6 bases outside the gene matches. The CDR3 reads CSVRNRGDEQYF. The CDR3 region has the DNA TGCAGCGTTAGGAACAGGGGTGACGAGCAGTACTTC.

This clonotype was recorded a few times. CDR3: CSVDSGPRQFF. The DNA for the CDR3 is TGCAGCGTTGATTCGGGCCCACGTCAGTTCTTC. The chain is built from TRBV29-1 and TRBJ2-1; D remains unclear. The CDR3 is made up of 11 amino acids. Germline-derived CDR1 and CDR2 are SQVTM and ANQGSEA. Trimming took 3 bases from V and 13 from J, leaving 13 bases between them.

The chain couples TRBV7-9 to TRBJ2-1; 8 positions match TRBD1. The V gene end was trimmed by 4 bases and the J gene end by 7 bases; junction bases not matched to a gene: 21. Germline V gene sequence: CDR1 SEHNR, CDR2 FQNEAQ (reference sequence). This CDR3 contains 19 residues. CDR3 bases: TGTGCCAGCAGCTCCCACGACATACAGGGGGTGAGGGCTGAAAATGAGCAGTTCTTC. Translated: CASSSHDIQGVRAENEQFF.

This chain uses TRBV24-1 with TRBJ2-5, with TRBD2 matching over 11 bases. The V gene's germline CDR1 is KGHDR and CDR2 SFDVKD. Germline trimming cut 5 bases from V and 4 bases from J; bases unmatched to any gene: 5. The CDR3 length is 15 residues. The CDR3 coding sequence is TGTGCCACCAGTGGTACTAGCGGGAGCCTAGAGACCCAGTACTTC. This gives the protein CATSGTSGSLETQYF.

This chain uses TRBV2 with TRBJ1-1, with TRBD1 as a possible D gene (5 bases). The V gene's germline CDR1 is SNHLY and CDR2 FYNNEI. The CDR3 totals 13 residues. The V end was cut by 3 bases, the J end by 1 base, with 6 bases between. DNA for the CDR3: TGTGCCAGCAGTGACAGGGCGAACACTGAAGCTTTCTTT. This gives the protein CASSDRANTEAFF.

The chain combines TRBV10-1 with TRBJ1-1, with 8 bases lining up with TRBD1. The CDR3 contains 18 residues. Germline loops: CDR1 WNHNN, CDR2 SYGVQD (reference sequence). V gave up 9 bases and J gave up 1 base; unmatched junction bases: 19. The CDR3 is CARTRFPYWTGRNTEAFF. CDR3 DNA sequence: TGCGCCAGGACAAGGTTCCCTTACTGGACAGGGAGGAACACTGAAGCTTTCTTT.

This clonotype has a handful of counts. The rearrangement joins TRBV12-3 or TRBV12-4 to TRBJ1-2, with 8 bases matching TRBD1. V dropped 4 bases and J dropped 4; count of bases not matched to a gene: 8. CDR3 size: 15 residues. In DNA, the CDR3 is TGTGCCAGCAGTTCTCGACAGGGGTATGGCTATGGCTACACCTTC. Protein product: CASSSRQGYGYGYTF.

This clonotype was seen a single time. Germline and junction disagree at one end, which may indicate a read error. V is TRBV29-1 and J is TRBJ1-1; D is unresolved. The CDR3 length is 12 residues. Per germline, CDR1 SQVTM and CDR2 ANQGSEA. CDR3 nucleotide sequence: TGCAGCGTTCATTTATTGAACGCTGAAGCTTTCTTT. This encodes CSVHLLNAEAFF.

The J gene is TRBJ2-5, the V gene TRBV20-1; 8 bases align to TRBD2. V lost 3 bases, J lost 1 base, and 10 bases stayed unmatched. This CDR3 is built from 16 residues. From germline, CDR1 is DFQATT and CDR2 SNEGSKA (reference sequence). In DNA, the CDR3 is TGCAGTGCTAGTGTATCGGCGGGAGGTCTCCAAGAGACCCAGTACTTC. Amino acids: CSASVSAGGLQETQYF.

The chain combines TRBV11-2 with TRBJ2-3, with 9 bases fitting TRBD2. The CDR3 sequence is 15 residues long. Trimming at V came to 5 bases and at J to 7 bases, leaving 10 bases not matched to a gene. The germline V gene encodes CDR1 SGHAT and CDR2 FQNNGV. In DNA, the CDR3 is TGTGCCAGCAGCCGACTAGCGGACCCCTCGAATACGCAGTATTTT. Protein sequence: CASSRLADPSNTQYF. The complete variable domain, with remaining parts taken from reference TRBV11-2 and TRBJ2-3, reads EAGVAQSPRYKIIEKRQSVAFWCNPISGHATLYWYQQILGQGPKLLIQFQNNGVVDDSQLPKDRFSAERLKGVDSTLKIQPAKLEDSAVYLCASSRLADPSNTQYFGPGTRLTVL.

This clonotype was detected ten times or more. The chain has TRBV7-2 and TRBJ2-7; 7 bases align to TRBD2. Trimming cost V 10 bases and J 6 bases; bases outside gene matches: 9. Germline V gene data show CDR1 as SGHTA and CDR2 as FQGNSA. The CDR3 sequence is 12 residues long. DNA for the CDR3: TGTGCCAACCCAAGGGGAGGGGTCGAGCAGTACTTC. Translated: CANPRGGVEQYF.

The chain combines TRBV11-2 with TRBJ2-7; a weak D match, TRBD2 (6 bases). The V end was cut by 0 bases, the J end by 2 bases, with 11 bases between. The CDR3 length is 15 residues. The germline V gene encodes CDR1 SGHAT and CDR2 FQNNGV. The CDR3 region is CASSLDELATYEQYF. The CDR3 DNA is TGTGCCAGCAGCTTAGATGAGCTAGCGACCTACGAGCAGTACTTC.